The rows below give T cell receptor beta chains drawn from one sample of a study of T cell responses to AZD1222 COVID-19 vaccine. Method: immunoSEQ multiplex PCR; TCRdb's copy keeps in-frame clones and lacks some. The sample gives about 120,000 clones, 85% to 90% of which show up once; 2.5% to 3.5% is in the top ten. The sample consisted of peripheral blood, taken 28 days after the second AZD1222 dose. The receptors come from an adult who received the AZD1222 COVID-19 vaccine. CDR3s include the opening cysteine and the closing phenylalanine or tryptophan. The D gene is left open where the match is weak. Some rows mark clone size as missing; the rest say once, few, many or name a class of expanded clone.

j_gene: TRBJ2-3; abundance: NA; v_gene: TRBV27; d_gene: NA; CDR3nt: TGTGCCAGCAGGGGCCTAAGCACAGATACGCAGTATTTT; CDR3aa: CASRGLSTDTQYF
j_gene: TRBJ2-1; abundance: NA; v_gene: TRBV19; d_gene: NA; CDR3nt: TGTGCCAGTAGTATAGATGGGTCAAGCGGCAATGAGCAGTTCTTC; CDR3aa: CASSIDGSSGNEQFF
j_gene: TRBJ1-2; abundance: few; v_gene: TRBV5-5; d_gene: TRBD1; CDR3nt: TGTGCCAGCAGCGTCCCGGGACAGGGGAGGAATGGCTACACCTTC; CDR3aa: CASSVPGQGRNGYTF
j_gene: TRBJ1-1; abundance: NA; v_gene: TRBV9; d_gene: NA; CDR3nt: TGTGCCAGCAGCATAGGGTTCAGGAACACTGAAGCTTTCTTT; CDR3aa: CASSIGFRNTEAFF
j_gene: TRBJ1-5; abundance: NA; v_gene: TRBV30; d_gene: NA; CDR3nt: TGTGCCTGGAGTGTACCAGGAGGTCGGCAGCCCCAGCATTTT; CDR3aa: CAWSVPGGRQPQHF
j_gene: TRBJ2-5; abundance: NA; v_gene: TRBV18; d_gene: NA; CDR3nt: TGTGCCAGCTCACTAACAGGAGGGCGAGAGACCCAGTACTTC; CDR3aa: CASSLTGGRETQYF
j_gene: TRBJ2-5; abundance: NA; v_gene: TRBV30; d_gene: NA; CDR3nt: TGTGCCTGGAGTGTATCTGGGATTCAAGAGACCCAGTACTTC; CDR3aa: CAWSVSGIQETQYF
j_gene: TRBJ2-4; abundance: NA; v_gene: TRBV19; d_gene: TRBD2; CDR3nt: TGTGCCAGTAGTATAGTGGGTAGCGGGATGTATGTGGCCAAAAACATTCAGTACTTC; CDR3aa: CASSIVGSGMYVAKNIQYF
j_gene: TRBJ1-6; abundance: NA; v_gene: TRBV9; d_gene: NA; CDR3nt: TGTGCCAGCAGCGAGGAGGGTGGATCACCCCTCCACTTT; CDR3aa: CASSEEGGSPLHF
j_gene: TRBJ2-7; abundance: NA; v_gene: TRBV12-3/TRBV12-4; d_gene: NA; CDR3nt: TGTGCCAGCAGTTTTGGCCTTAACTACGAGCAGTACTTC; CDR3aa: CASSFGLNYEQYF
j_gene: TRBJ2-7; abundance: NA; v_gene: TRBV4-3; d_gene: NA; CDR3nt: TGCGCCAGCAGCCTCCGGGACGGAACCTACGAGCAGTACTTC; CDR3aa: CASSLRDGTYEQYF
j_gene: TRBJ1-6; abundance: NA; v_gene: TRBV6-5; d_gene: TRBD1; CDR3nt: TGTGCCAGCAGTACGGGACAGGGGGTGGTTTCACCCCTCCACTTT; CDR3aa: CASSTGQGVVSPLHF
j_gene: TRBJ1-1; abundance: NA; v_gene: TRBV10-2; d_gene: TRBD1; CDR3nt: TGCGCCAGCCGGGACAGGTACGTCACTGAAGCTTTCTTT; CDR3aa: CASRDRYVTEAFF
j_gene: TRBJ2-7; abundance: NA; v_gene: TRBV18; d_gene: TRBD2; CDR3nt: TGTGCCAGCTCACCAGCGACTAGCGTCGACGAGCAGTACTTC; CDR3aa: CASSPATSVDEQYF
j_gene: TRBJ1-2; abundance: few; v_gene: TRBV18; d_gene: TRBD1; CDR3nt: TGTGCCAGCTCACCCGGGACAGGGTATGGCTACACCTTC; CDR3aa: CASSPGTGYGYTF
j_gene: TRBJ2-5; abundance: NA; v_gene: TRBV30; d_gene: NA; CDR3nt: TGTGCCTGCCATAAACCGGACGGGTTACAAGAGACCCAGTACTTC; CDR3aa: CACHKPDGLQETQYF
j_gene: TRBJ2-7; abundance: NA; v_gene: TRBV24-1; d_gene: NA; CDR3nt: TGTGCCACCAGTGATTCCTGGGACTTTACCTACGAGCAGTACTTC; CDR3aa: CATSDSWDFTYEQYF
j_gene: TRBJ1-3; abundance: NA; v_gene: TRBV6-6; d_gene: TRBD1; CDR3nt: TGTGCCAGCACAACAGGGGCTGGAAACACCATATATTTT; CDR3aa: CASTTGAGNTIYF
j_gene: TRBJ2-7; abundance: NA; v_gene: TRBV6-2/TRBV6-3; d_gene: TRBD2; CDR3nt: TGTGCCAGCAGTTTGATGACTAGCGGGGGGACCTCCTACGAGCAGTACTTC; CDR3aa: CASSLMTSGGTSYEQYF
j_gene: TRBJ2-4; abundance: NA; v_gene: TRBV11-2; d_gene: TRBD2; CDR3nt: TGTGCCAGCACCGGACTAGCGGGGGTTGGCCACATTCAGTACTTC; CDR3aa: CASTGLAGVGHIQYF
j_gene: TRBJ1-1; abundance: once; v_gene: TRBV27; d_gene: TRBD1; CDR3nt: TGTGCCAGCAGTTTTGGGACAGGGCGTACTGAAGCTTTCTTT; CDR3aa: CASSFGTGRTEAFF
j_gene: TRBJ1-1; abundance: NA; v_gene: TRBV6-5; d_gene: NA; CDR3nt: TGTGCCAGCACCCCCCCGGGGGACACTGAAGCTTTCTTT; CDR3aa: CASTPPGDTEAFF
j_gene: TRBJ1-4; abundance: NA; v_gene: TRBV19; d_gene: TRBD1; CDR3nt: TGTGCCAGCAGGGACCGGGGGGACAGTGAAAAACTGTTTTTT; CDR3aa: CASRDRGDSEKLFF
j_gene: TRBJ1-2; abundance: NA; v_gene: TRBV25-1; d_gene: NA; CDR3nt: TGTGCCAGCAGTGAAGCGGGGCTACAGTCCTCTAACTATGGCTACACCTTC; CDR3aa: CASSEAGLQSSNYGYTF
j_gene: TRBJ2-7; abundance: NA; v_gene: TRBV7-2; d_gene: NA; CDR3nt: TGTGCCAGCAGCTTAGATGGCCAGGGGATGTACGAGCAGTACTTC; CDR3aa: CASSLDGQGMYEQYF
j_gene: TRBJ1-1; abundance: NA; v_gene: TRBV6-5; d_gene: NA; CDR3nt: TGTGCCAGCAGTTCCCCCCGGGGAACTGAAGCTTTCTTT; CDR3aa: CASSSPRGTEAFF
j_gene: TRBJ1-2; abundance: NA; v_gene: TRBV29-1; d_gene: NA; CDR3nt: TGCAGCCCGGGTAGAGATGGCTACACCTTC; CDR3aa: CSPGRDGYTF
j_gene: TRBJ2-7; abundance: NA; v_gene: TRBV5-6; d_gene: NA; CDR3nt: TGTGCCAGCAGCTTGGGTATGGGAAGCGCCTACGAGCAGTACTTC; CDR3aa: CASSLGMGSAYEQYF